The present T cell receptor (beta chain) was sequenced within a study of cytomegalovirus exposure and HLA in healthy donors. Study-wide results and limits: A missense variant in DCLRE1C was later tied to TCR beta V- and J-gene trimming. In a later analysis, approximately 18,000 TCR beta sequences were associated with HLA alleles at 0.05 false discovery rate.

The study ran its PCR with 60 Vbeta and 13 Jbeta primers. TCRdb's copy holds only in-frame clones and misses some; the assay was immunoSEQ multiplex PCR. Of about 180,000 clones in the sample, around 77% were seen once. This clone has just one count. Its matching antigen is unknown. J was trimmed by 0 bases and V by 3 bases; bases with no gene match: 3. Per germline, CDR1 SGHRS and CDR2 YFSETQ. The CDR3 runs to 18 residues. V is TRBV5-1 and J is TRBJ2-4; 16 bases map to TRBD2. Material: PBMCs. This TCR derives from a man between 60 and 75 years old in good health and CMV-seronegative. The CDR3 spells CASSYGTSGGVAKNIQYF. The DNA for the CDR3 is TGCGCCAGCAGCTACGGGACTAGCGGGGGGGTAGCCAAAAACATTCAGTACTTC.